Shown below are 25 T cell receptor beta chains from a single sample sequenced in a study of response to subunit inactivated influenza vaccine. A single record per CDR3 protein comes from TCRdb applying MiXCR to the RT-PCR reads. Of about 480,000 distinct CDR3 sequences listed, approximately 9.9% are singletons. Sequences were derived from PBMCs from blood, sampled 45 days after vaccination. The source is a man in his fifties who received an inactivated influenza vaccine.

The chain employs TRBV9 and TRBJ1-4; 9 positions agree with TRBD1. CDR3 length equals 15 residues. V dropped 3 bases and J dropped 8; count of bases not matched to a gene: 8. Germline V gives CDR1 SGDLS, CDR2 YYNGEE. The CDR3 region is CASSAAGTGKEKLFF. CDR3 DNA sequence: TGTGCCAGCAGCGCGGCCGGGACAGGGAAAGAAAAACTGTTTTTT.

J is TRBJ2-1 and V is TRBV5-6; no definite D call. CDR3 length: 12 amino acids. With 2 bases removed from V and 8 bases from J, the gap between germline ends came to 8 bases. CDR1 SGHDT and CDR2 YYEEEE come from the germline V gene. The CDR3 loop is CASSFYEDEQFF. CDR3 sequence (DNA): TGTGCCAGCAGCTTTTACGAGGATGAGCAGTTCTTC.

V gene TRBV6-2 or TRBV6-3 combines with J gene TRBJ2-7, with 7 bases matching TRBD1. The CDR3 is 15 amino acids. Trimming at V came to 5 bases and at J to 3 bases, leaving 10 bases not matched to a gene. Germline V lookup: CDR1 MNHEY, CDR2 SVGEGT. The CDR3 DNA reads as TGTGCCAGCAGTCCGGGCCGGACAGGTCGCTACGAGCAGTACTTC. This encodes CASSPGRTGRYEQYF.

The table lists this clonotype with a few counts. This chain joins TRBV20-1 and TRBJ1-6; maybe TRBD1 (5 bases). Trimming cost V 4 bases and J 5 bases, with 12 bases left between them. CDR1 DFQATT and CDR2 SNEGSKA come from the germline V gene (reference sequence). The CDR3 is 14 amino acids. CDR3 sequence: CSATPGTHNSPLHF. As DNA, the CDR3 is TGCAGTGCTACCCCCGGGACCCATAATTCACCCCTCCACTTT.

The V gene is TRBV29-1, the J gene TRBJ1-1; D is undetermined. Germline CDR1 SQVTM, CDR2 ANQGSEA. This CDR3 is built from 13 residues. The V end lost 7 bases, the J end lost 0 bases, and 12 bases lay between the germline ends. The chain's CDR3 is CSAVKRMNTEAFF. DNA for the CDR3: TGCAGCGCTGTGAAACGGATGAACACTGAAGCTTTCTTT.

The J gene is TRBJ2-7, the V gene TRBV5-6; 7 bases align to TRBD1. The CDR3 sequence is 16 residues long. Unmatched junction bases numbered 16, after V lost 6 bases and J lost 4 bases. The germline V gene has CDR1 SGHDT and CDR2 YYEEEE. The CDR3 DNA reads as TGTGCCAGCAAATCACTCACAGGGGCCGGGGATTACGAGCAGTACTTC. This codes for CASKSLTGAGDYEQYF.

This clonotype was detected many times. J is TRBJ2-2 and V is TRBV29-1, with D perhaps assigned TRBD1 or TRBD2 (5 bases each). Germline V CDR1 and CDR2: SQVTM, ANQGSEA. Trimming cost V 4 bases and J 6 bases, with 15 bases left between them. The CDR3 contains 14 residues. CDR3 sequence (DNA): TGCAGCGTTGTCGCCGGGGACCCCGCCGGGGAGCTGTTTTTT. Translation gives CSVVAGDPAGELFF.

This chain links TRBV9 with TRBJ2-3, with D possibly being TRBD1 (5 bases). The germline gives CDR1 SGDLS, CDR2 YYNGEE. V lost 3 bases and J lost 6, with 11 bases in between. This CDR3 comprises 13 residues. The CDR3 loop reads CASSDTRQDTQYF. The CDR3 DNA reads TGTGCCAGCAGCGACACCCGACAGGATACGCAGTATTTT. Full variable domain (rest looked up from reference TRBV9 and TRBJ2-3): DSGVTQTPKHLITATGQRVTLRCSPRSGDLSVYWYQQSLDQGLQFLIQYYNGEERAKGNILERFSAQQFPDLHSELNLSSLELGDSALYFCASSDTRQDTQYFGPGTRLTVL.

This clonotype was counted many times. The chain couples TRBV11-1 to TRBJ1-1; D gene uncertain. The CDR3 sequence is 18 residues long. The V end was cut by 0 bases, the J end by 0 bases, with 17 bases between. Germline V gene data show CDR1 as SGHAT and CDR2 as FQDESV (reference sequence). The CDR3 DNA sequence: TGTGCCAGCAGCTTAGCCGGGAGTCGGTTGAGGATGAACACTGAAGCTTTCTTT. Its translation is CASSLAGSRLRMNTEAFF.

There are a few counts of this clonotype. The V call is TRBV27, the J call TRBJ1-1; no reliable D call. This CDR3 contains 14 residues. Trimming shortened V by 5 bases and J by 5 bases, and 15 bases separated the two germline ends. Germline V CDR1 and CDR2: MNHEY, SMNVEV (reference sequence). The CDR3 sequence: CASSLVMSNTEAFF. DNA of the CDR3: TGTGCCAGCAGTCTTGTTATGAGTAATACTGAAGCTTTCTTT.

This chain links TRBV9 with TRBJ2-2; the D gene could be TRBD1 or TRBD2 (6 bases each). The CDR3 is 16 amino acids. In germline, CDR1 is SGDLS, CDR2 YYNGEE. The V gene lost 4 bases and the J gene lost 4 bases, with 17 bases spanning the gap. The CDR3 protein is CASSPRGVLSTGELFF. The CDR3 DNA sequence: TGTGCCAGCAGCCCTAGGGGGGTTTTGAGCACCGGGGAGCTGTTTTTT.

There are a few counts of this clonotype. The chain recombines TRBV9 with TRBJ2-5; either TRBD1 or TRBD2 may fit D (5 bases each). Per the germline V gene, CDR1 is SGDLS and CDR2 is YYNGEE. This CDR3 comprises 13 residues. Between the trimmed V and J ends, which lost 0 bases and 5 bases, there was a span of 8 bases. The CDR3 DNA reads TGTGCCAGCAGCGTAGGAGGGACGGAGACCCAGTACTTC. As protein: CASSVGGTETQYF. The full variable domain, in which reference TRBV9 and TRBJ2-5 provide the parts outside the CDR3, is DSGVTQTPKHLITATGQRVTLRCSPRSGDLSVYWYQQSLDQGLQFLIQYYNGEERAKGNILERFSAQQFPDLHSELNLSSLELGDSALYFCASSVGGTETQYFGPGTRLLVL.

This clonotype was counted only a few times. CDR3: CASCSGGVYTEAFF. CDR3 nucleotides: TGTGCCAGCTGTTCTGGGGGGGTGTACACTGAAGCTTTCTTT. The chain combines TRBV6-2 or TRBV6-3 with TRBJ1-1; D might be TRBD1 (5 bases). V lost 8 bases to trimming and J lost 3 bases, with 16 bases between them. The CDR3 totals 14 residues. Germline V gene lookup returns CDR1 MNHEY and CDR2 SVGEGT.

Ten or more counts support this clonotype. The V gene is TRBV11-2, the J gene TRBJ2-5, with TRBD2 matching 7 bases. CDR1 and CDR2 (germline): SGHAT, FQNNGV. J was trimmed by 5 bases and V by 1 base; bases with no gene match: 10. The CDR3 consists of 16 residues. CDR3 in amino acids: CASSLALTSFVETQYF. CDR3 coding DNA: TGTGCCAGCAGCTTAGCCCTGACTAGCTTTGTTGAGACCCAGTACTTC.

V and J are TRBV11-2 and TRBJ2-5, with D uncertain. This CDR3 has 11 amino acids. V was pared by 4 bases and J by 8 bases, with 8 bases between. Germline CDR1 SGHAT, CDR2 FQNNGV. CDR3 region: CASSSIGTQYF. For the CDR3, the DNA is TGTGCCAGCAGCTCTATCGGTACCCAGTACTTC.

The chain employs TRBV2 and TRBJ2-5, with D perhaps TRBD2 (6 bases). Between the trimmed V and J ends, which lost 6 bases and 2 bases, there was a span of 10 bases. The CDR3 contains 13 residues. Germline V gene sequence: CDR1 SNHLY, CDR2 FYNNEI. Written as DNA, the CDR3 is TGTGCCAGCAGCGTCGGGACTCAAGAGACCCAGTACTTC. This translates into CASSVGTQETQYF. The variable domain in full, completed from reference TRBV2 and TRBJ2-5, reads EPEVTQTPSHQVTQMGQEVILRCVPISNHLYFYWYRQILGQKVEFLVSFYNNEISEKSEIFDDQFSVERPDGSNFTLKIRSTKLEDSAMYFCASSVGTQETQYFGPGTRLLVL.

This clonotype was seen at least ten times. The rearrangement links TRBV6-5 to TRBJ1-6; D remains ambiguous. The CDR3 runs 14 residues. Per the germline V gene, CDR1 is MNHEY and CDR2 is SVGAGI. Trimming removed 4 bases at V and 7 bases at J, with 11 bases between. The CDR3 sequence: CASSFRGENSPLHF. The DNA for the CDR3 is TGTGCCAGCAGTTTCCGGGGTGAGAATTCACCCCTCCACTTT.

The rearrangement joins TRBV12-3 or TRBV12-4 to TRBJ2-5; D is unresolved. Trimming took off 3 bases at V and 4 bases at J, with 12 bases between the two ends. The CDR3 contains 14 residues. Here the CDR3 reads CASSLSGVGETQYF. The CDR3 DNA is TGTGCCAGCAGTTTGAGTGGGGTCGGAGAGACCCAGTACTTC.

The CDR3, as DNA: TGTGCCAGCAGTGAGGGGCGGAGAGCGTATGGCTACACCTTC. It specifies CASSEGRRAYGYTF. The V call is TRBV25-1, the J call TRBJ1-2, with D possibly TRBD1 on 5 matching bases. The germline gives CDR1 MGHDK, CDR2 SYGVNS. CDR3 length: 14 amino acids. The ends were cut back, 3 bases at V and 5 bases at J, with 13 bases in the middle.

There are many counts of this clonotype. This chain links TRBV20-1 with TRBJ2-1, with 9 bases identical to TRBD1. Germline lookup yields CDR1 DFQATT and CDR2 SNEGSKA (reference sequence). The CDR3 contains 14 residues. V trimming: 6 bases; J trimming: 4 bases; junction bases outside the gene matches: 7. This CDR3 reads CSAKGGQGYNEQFF. In DNA, the CDR3 is TGCAGTGCCAAGGGAGGACAGGGGTACAATGAGCAGTTCTTC.

In its sample, this clonotype was seen many times. This rearrangement joins TRBV20-1 to TRBJ2-7; 9 bases match TRBD2. The CDR3 contains 14 residues. The V and J ends lost 3 bases and 4 bases, in that order; junction bases with no gene match: 7. Germline V CDR1 and CDR2: DFQATT, SNEGSKA (reference sequence). CDR3 DNA: TGCAGTGCTAGCTCAGCGGGGGGTTTTTACGAGCAGTACTTC. This gives the protein CSASSAGGFYEQYF.

This clonotype occurred a few times. The J gene is TRBJ2-3, the V gene TRBV24-1, with TRBD2 matching over 9 bases. Trimming took 9 bases from V and 3 from J; bases not matched to a gene: 6. Germline V gene sequence: CDR1 KGHDR, CDR2 SFDVKD. CDR3 length equals 14 residues. The CDR3 sequence is CATGLAGGTDTQYF. Written as DNA, the CDR3 is TGTGCCACCGGTCTTGCGGGAGGGACAGATACGCAGTATTTT.

The sample holds a few counts of this clonotype. Written as DNA, the CDR3 is TGTGCCAGCAATTTCGTGGGGAGCTCCTACAATGAGCAGTTCTTC. It yields the protein CASNFVGSSYNEQFF. The V call is TRBV12-3 or TRBV12-4, the J call TRBJ2-1; possibly TRBD2 for D (5 bases). The V end was cut by 7 bases, the J end by 0 bases, with 13 bases between. This CDR3 region has 15 residues.

The chain links TRBV7-2 to TRBJ1-3; tentative D call: TRBD1 (6 bases). Germline-derived CDR1 and CDR2 are SGHTA and FQGNSA. The CDR3 has 15 amino acids. V lost 0 bases and J lost 4, with 10 bases in between. CDR3 loop: CASSLAWGPGNTIYF. In DNA, the CDR3 is TGTGCCAGCAGCTTAGCTTGGGGGCCCGGAAACACCATATATTTT.

The rearrangement joins TRBV4-3 to TRBJ1-2; D gene unclear. Germline CDR1 reads LGHNA; CDR2 reads YSLEER. Trimming removed 0 bases from V and 7 bases from J, with 9 bases in between. The CDR3 is 13 residues long. The CDR3 loop is CASSQDPVSGYTF. CDR3 sequence (DNA): TGCGCCAGCAGCCAAGATCCAGTCTCTGGCTACACCTTC.